The present T cell receptor beta chain was sequenced within a study of blood T cell repertoires in COVID-19. Germline values: CDR1 MDHEN, CDR2 SYDVKM. Trimming cost V 6 bases and J 6 bases, with 15 bases left between them. The length of the CDR3 is 15 residues. This clone was recorded a few times. The assay was immunoSEQ multiplex PCR, and TCRdb's table has in-frame clones only and misses some. This table has fewer than 200,000 clones, 80% to 90% appearing once. The chain couples TRBV28 to TRBJ1-6, with a tentative D call TRBD1 (6 bases). Sequences were obtained from peripheral blood. This receptor was taken from a man aged 35 to 55 who had recovered from COVID-19. In nucleotides, the CDR3 is TGTGCCAGCAGATTTTCGGGACAAAGTAATTCACCCCTCCACTTT. It is translated as CASRFSGQSNSPLHF. Together with reference TRBV28 and TRBJ1-6, the CDR3 gives the full variable domain: DVKVTQSSRYLVKRTGEKVFLECVQDMDHENMFWYRQDPGLGLRLIYFSYDVKMKEKGDIPEGYSVSREKKERFSLILESASTNQTSMYLCASRFSGQSNSPLHFGNGTRLTVT.